What follows are 29 T cell receptor beta chains derived from one specimen sequenced in a study of TET2 disruption in CD19-targeted CAR T cells. Assay: immunoSEQ multiplex PCR; the TCRdb copy retains only in-frame clones and omits some. The record lists some 430 clones, of which the ten most abundant hold 50% to 55%. The treatment is: autologous CTL019 cells: CD19 CAR with 4-1BB and CD3 zeta domains. Sample: peripheral blood, taken from a patient treated with CD19 CAR T cells. The receptors originated from a man aged 70-80 years with chronic lymphocytic leukemia.

This clone is large (0.1 to 1%) by frequency. The CDR3 goes on 3 residues after the read ends, and that part is filled in from the germline J gene. The chain recombines TRBV6-1 with TRBJ2-3, with D maybe TRBD2 (6 bases). Trimming took off 1 base at V and 4 bases at J, with 15 bases between the two ends. The CDR3 spans 16 residues. Per the germline V gene, CDR1 is MNHNS and CDR2 is SASEGT. CDR3: CASSEVGGGVADTQYF. CDR3 bases read: TGTGCCAGCAGTGAAGTTGGTGGCGGGGTCGCAGATACG.

Remarks on this clone: A read error may produce the germline difference seen at one junction end. Read sequence stops 3 residues before the CDR3 end, and the germline J gene provides the missing end. This sequence joins TRBV7-9 and TRBJ1-6, with D perhaps matching TRBD1 (6 bases). Germline values: CDR1 SEHNR, CDR2 FQNEAQ (reference sequence). CDR3 size: 15 residues. The CDR3 DNA, read in part, is TGCGCCAGCAGCTTATATTCTAGCGGGGGGGCGACC. Protein product: CASSLYSSGGAT. The whole CDR3 protein is CASSLYSSGGATLHF.

Judged by frequency, this clone is medium-sized. Sequencing ends 3 residues short of the CDR3 end; the germline J gene provides the rest. The chain uses TRBV5-4 and TRBJ1-1, with D perhaps TRBD1 (5 bases). The V end was cut by 3 bases, the J end by 1 base, with 13 bases between. The CDR3 length is 15 residues. The germline V gene has CDR1 SGHNT and CDR2 YYREEE (reference sequence). CDR3 bases read: TGTGCCAGCAGCTCCGGGGGAGGGCAGAACACTGAA. It yields the protein CASSSGGGQNTE. The full CDR3 is CASSSGGGQNTEAFF.

In the case of this clone: The sequence runs out 3 residues before the end of the CDR3; the remainder is reconstructed from the germline J gene. The rearrangement joins TRBV4-2 to TRBJ1-2; D possibly corresponds to TRBD1 (6 bases). The CDR3 extends over 15 amino acids. The V gene's germline CDR1 is LGHNA and CDR2 YNFKEQ. The ends were cut back, 0 bases at V and 4 bases at J, with 12 bases in the middle. CDR3 bases read: TGTGCCAGCAGCCAAGAAGGGGACATTGCCTATGGC. Translation gives CASSQEGDIAYG. In full, the CDR3 reads CASSQEGDIAYGYTF.

Considering frequency, this clone is medium-sized. The sequence runs out 3 residues before the end of the CDR3; the remainder is reconstructed from the germline J gene. V and J are TRBV11-3 and TRBJ1-1; a possible D gene is TRBD1 (5 bases). Germline CDR1 and CDR2: SGHNT and YENEEA. This CDR3 is 15 amino acids long. Trimming pared 4 bases from V and 4 bases from J, leaving 16 bases between. CDR3 protein: CASSSDKEGGTEAFF. The covered CDR3 bases are TGTGCCAGCAGCTCGGACAAGGAGGGTGGCACTGAA.

This clone is called medium-sized based on its frequency. CDR3 sequence reads: CASSLAGRGAPGELFF. The covered CDR3 bases are TGTGCCAGCAGCTTAGCAGGTCGGGGGGCCCCCGGGGAG. V usage is TRBV7-2 and J usage is TRBJ2-2, with TRBD2 as a possible D gene (7 bases). The read gets to within 3 residues of the CDR3 end, and the germline J gene fills in the rest. The CDR3 totals 16 residues. Per the germline V gene, CDR1 is SGHTA and CDR2 is FQGNSA. The V end lost 0 bases, the J end lost 6 bases, and 14 bases lay between the germline ends.

According to its frequency, this clone is medium-sized. With the read ending 3 residues before the CDR3 end, the germline J gene is used to fill in that end. The rearrangement links TRBV7-8 to TRBJ2-1, with D perhaps TRBD2 (6 bases). The CDR3 consists of 16 residues. The germline V and J ends were trimmed by 4 bases and 1 base, with 14 bases remaining between them. Germline V gene lookup returns CDR1 SGHVS and CDR2 FQNEAQ. Incomplete CDR3 DNA: TGTGCCAGCAGCTCCCTCAGCGGGCGTTCCTACAATGAG. Protein: CASSSLSGRSYNE. The whole CDR3 protein is CASSSLSGRSYNEQFF.

This clone counts as medium-sized by frequency. The read stops 3 residues short of the end of the CDR3; the missing end is completed from the germline J gene. This chain connects TRBV28 to TRBJ1-2, with 11 bases identical to TRBD1. This CDR3 has 15 amino acids. CDR1 and CDR2 from the germline V gene are MDHEN and SYDVKM. CDR3 bases read: TGTGCCAGCAGTCCAGGGACAGGGGGATATCTGGGC. This gives the protein CASSPGTGGYLG. The full CDR3 sequence reads CASSPGTGGYLGYTF.

Its frequency marks this clone as medium-sized. With the read ending 3 residues before the CDR3 end, the germline J gene is used to fill in that end. The V and J genes are TRBV7-9 and TRBJ2-1; 8 nucleotides line up with TRBD2. V dropped 5 bases and J dropped 3; count of bases not matched to a gene: 6. CDR3 length equals 15 residues. CDR1 is SEHNR, CDR2 FQNEAQ, per germline (reference sequence). The sequenced part of the CDR3 DNA is TGTGCCAGCAGCGCCGGACTAGCCAGCTACAATGAG. Encoded protein: CASSAGLASYNE. The CDR3 reads in full as CASSAGLASYNEQFF.

By frequency, this clone registers medium-sized. Sequencing ends 3 residues short of the CDR3 end; the germline J gene provides the rest. The chain has TRBV10-1 and TRBJ2-1; perhaps TRBD1 as D (6 bases). Per germline, CDR1 WNHNN and CDR2 SYGVQD (reference sequence). The CDR3 runs 15 residues. The V and J ends lost 4 bases and 9 bases respectively, with 19 bases between them. CDR3 DNA (partial): TGCGCCAGCAGTGGCAGGACAGACGTTCATGGTGAG. Translation: CASSGRTDVHGE. In full, the CDR3 reads CASSGRTDVHGEQFF.

Measured by frequency, this clone is medium-sized. The read finishes 3 residues shy of the CDR3 end, and the germline J gene is used to complete it. V gene TRBV9 combines with J gene TRBJ2-7; 9 nucleotides align to TRBD1. Germline CDR1 reads SGDLS; CDR2 reads YYNGEE. Germline trimming cut 2 bases from V and 5 bases from J; bases unmatched to any gene: 5. The CDR3 is made up of 14 amino acids. The CDR3 spells CASSVGTGRDEQYF. Incomplete CDR3 DNA: TGTGCCAGCAGCGTCGGGACAGGGCGTGACGAG.

A note on this clone: The sequence runs out 3 residues before the end of the CDR3; the remainder is reconstructed from the germline J gene. This rearrangement joins TRBV5-4 to TRBJ2-5, with 10 bases aligning to TRBD2. CDR1 and CDR2 (germline): SGHNT, YYREEE (reference sequence). The CDR3 totals 14 residues. V shed 4 bases and J 4 bases; nucleotides not matched to a gene: 4. CDR3 DNA (partial): TGTGCCAGCAGCACAGTAGCGGGGGGAGAGACC. Protein sequence: CASSTVAGGET. The whole CDR3 sequence is CASSTVAGGETQYF.

This clone is deemed medium-sized by its frequency. The CDR3 end falls 3 residues outside the read, so it is completed with the germline J gene. The genes are TRBV18 and TRBJ1-1; 9 bases map to TRBD1. Germline lookup yields CDR1 KGHSH and CDR2 LQKENI. This CDR3 has 15 residues. V lost 3 bases to trimming and J lost 4 bases; unmatched junction nucleotides: 6. CDR3 region: CASSPAGQGATEAFF. The sequenced part of the CDR3 DNA is TGTGCCAGCTCACCTGCGGGACAGGGTGCCACTGAA.

A word on this clone: An end of the junction differs from the germline gene, which may be a read error. The sequenced fragment ends 3 residues before the CDR3 boundary, so the rest is inferred from the germline J gene. The chain carries TRBV13 and TRBJ1-1; D perhaps matches TRBD1 (6 bases). From germline, CDR1 is PRHDT and CDR2 FYEKMQ (reference sequence). This CDR3 has 14 amino acids. This CDR3 reads CTSSVQGSFAEAFF. The part of the CDR3 DNA that was read is TGTACCAGCAGCGTCCAGGGGTCTTTTGCTGAA. The variable domain in full, completed from reference TRBV13 and TRBJ1-1, reads AAGVIQSPRHLIKEKRETATLKCYPIPRHDTVYWYQQGPGQDPQFLISFYEKMQSDKGSIPDRFSAQQFSDYHSELNMSSLELGDSALYFCTSSVQGSFAEAFFGQGTRLTVV.

This clone registers large (0.1 to 1%) by frequency. From the germline J gene comes the end of the CDR3, since the read stops 3 residues before it. The chain is built from TRBV6-4 and TRBJ1-1; tentatively, D is TRBD1 (5 bases). This CDR3 comprises 13 residues. CDR1 MRHNA and CDR2 SNTAGT come from the germline V gene. V lost 5 bases and J 2 bases, leaving 9 bases between the germline ends. The CDR3 protein is CASSLDRNTEAFF. The covered CDR3 bases are TGTGCCAGCAGTCTCGACAGAAACACTGAA.

According to its frequency, this clone is large. The CDR3 is cut off 3 residues early in the read; its end comes from the germline J gene. The chain combines TRBV7-2 with TRBJ1-4; TRBD1 aligns across 7 bases. The CDR3 loop spans 15 amino acids. In germline, CDR1 is SGHTA, CDR2 FQGNSA. The trim removed 5 bases at V and 2 bases at J, leaving 5 bases unmatched. The CDR3 is CASSITGATNEKLFF. The CDR3 DNA, read in part, is TGTGCCAGCAGCATCACAGGGGCCACTAATGAAAAA.

Note on this clone: The read gets to within 3 residues of the CDR3 end, and the germline J gene fills in the rest. The genes are TRBV27 and TRBJ1-4; TRBD1 agrees at 10 bases. Germline V gives CDR1 MNHEY, CDR2 SMNVEV (reference sequence). J lost 8 bases, V lost 6 bases, and 6 bases had no gene match. This CDR3 contains 14 residues. The part of the CDR3 DNA that was read is TGTGCCAGCAGAACCGGGACAGGGGTCGAAAAA. Its protein is CASRTGTGVEK. The whole CDR3 protein is CASRTGTGVEKLFF.

This clone is labeled medium-sized (0.01 to 0.1%) based on frequency. The read gets to within 3 residues of the CDR3 end, and the germline J gene fills in the rest. The rearrangement uses TRBV2 and TRBJ1-1; 9 bases are a match to TRBD1. V gave up 10 bases and J gave up 5 bases; unmatched junction bases: 11. The CDR3 sequence is 14 residues long. Germline lookup yields CDR1 SNHLY and CDR2 FYNNEI. Here the CDR3 reads CATPDRGVGTEAFF. The sequenced part of the CDR3 DNA is TGTGCCACCCCGGACAGGGGAGTGGGGACTGAA.

Frequency places this clone as medium-sized. The observed sequence ends 3 residues before the CDR3 terminus, with the missing tail filled in from the germline J gene. This chain connects TRBV2 to TRBJ1-2; possibly TRBD1 for D (6 bases). The V gene's germline CDR1 is SNHLY and CDR2 FYNNEI. This CDR3 contains 17 residues. Trimming took 6 bases from V and 1 from J, leaving 21 bases between them. CDR3 loop: CASRETGHDVINYGYTF. The part of the CDR3 DNA that was read is TGTGCCAGCAGAGAAACGGGACACGACGTAATTAACTATGGC.

According to its frequency, this clone is medium-sized. The CDR3 goes on 3 residues after the read ends, and that part is filled in from the germline J gene. The rearrangement joins TRBV9 to TRBJ2-1; no definite D call. Trimming removed 4 bases at V and 6 bases at J, with 11 bases between. The CDR3 contains 13 residues. The germline V gene has CDR1 SGDLS and CDR2 YYNGEE. CDR3 sequence reads: CASSPASANEQFF. CDR3 DNA (partial): TGTGCCAGCAGCCCCGCGTCCGCCAATGAG. Complete variable domain (other parts from reference TRBV9 and TRBJ2-1): DSGVTQTPKHLITATGQRVTLRCSPRSGDLSVYWYQQSLDQGLQFLIQYYNGEERAKGNILERFSAQQFPDLHSELNLSSLELGDSALYFCASSPASANEQFFGPGTRLTVL.

Its frequency marks this clone as medium-sized. The sequenced fragment ends 3 residues before the CDR3 boundary, so the rest is inferred from the germline J gene. The chain recombines TRBV23-1 with TRBJ2-7, with a possible D match to TRBD1 (5 bases). TRBV23-1 is an ORF for which the function is uncertain. Trimming left V 0 bases short and J 6 bases short, with 15 bases between. This CDR3 has 15 residues. The CDR3 bases that were read are TGCGCCAGCAGTCAATCTCCCAGGGTGATCCGCGAG. Protein sequence: CASSQSPRVIRE. The full CDR3 sequence reads CASSQSPRVIREQYF.

This clone registers large by frequency. The read terminates 3 residues before the CDR3 end, so the remaining end is supplied by the germline J gene. The rearrangement links TRBV7-9 to TRBJ1-1, with 7 bases fitting TRBD1. With 4 bases clipped from V and 5 bases from J, the junction kept 7 bases outside the gene matches. The CDR3 is 14 residues long. Germline V CDR1 and CDR2: SEHNR, FQNEAQ (reference sequence). The covered CDR3 bases are TGTGCCAGCAGCTCGGGAGGGGGCTATACTGAA. Translation gives CASSSGGGYTE. The whole CDR3 reads CASSSGGGYTEAFF.

This clone shows up as large by frequency. The CDR3 end falls 3 residues outside the read, so it is completed with the germline J gene. The gene calls are TRBV7-9 and TRBJ2-5; either TRBD1 or TRBD2 may fit D (5 bases each). Trimming removed 0 bases at V and 5 bases at J, with 13 bases between. This CDR3 spans 15 amino acids. From germline, CDR1 is SEHNR and CDR2 FQNEAQ (reference sequence). The sequenced part of the CDR3 DNA is TGTGCCAGCAGCTTAGCAGGGGCGCGAGGGGAGACC. This translates into CASSLAGARGET. In full, the CDR3 reads CASSLAGARGETQYF.

This clone is identified as medium-sized from frequency. The sequence runs out 3 residues before the end of the CDR3; the remainder is reconstructed from the germline J gene. The chain uses TRBV5-1 and TRBJ1-6; 10 bases are a match to TRBD1. Germline trimming cut 0 bases from V and 6 bases from J; bases unmatched to any gene: 6. The CDR3 totals 17 residues. Germline V gene data show CDR1 as SGHRS and CDR2 as YFSETQ. Here the CDR3 reads CASSLAGTGVSNSPLHF. CDR3 DNA, as far as it was read: TGCGCCAGCAGCTTGGCCGGGACAGGGGTCTCTAATTCACCC.

This clone shows up as medium-sized by frequency. The read falls 3 residues short of the CDR3 end, and the missing part is taken from the germline J gene. The J gene is TRBJ2-5, the V gene TRBV20-1, with a tentative D call TRBD2 (6 bases). This CDR3 contains 14 residues. Germline CDR1 and CDR2: DFQATT and SNEGSKA (reference sequence). CDR3 in amino acids: CSVIGGAIQETQYF. Partial CDR3 DNA: TGCAGCGTTATCGGAGGGGCCATCCAAGAGACC.

This clone ranks as large in terms of frequency. The DNA read from the CDR3 is TGCAGCGTTAAGATTCAGAATGCCCAGGATACG. The encoded protein is CSVKIQNAQDT. The CDR3 reads in full as CSVKIQNAQDTQYF. The V and J genes are TRBV29-1 and TRBJ2-3; D gene unclear. The read ends 3 residues shy of where the CDR3 ends; the end is completed using the germline J gene. Trimming left V 5 bases short and J 6 bases short, with 18 bases between. Germline CDR1 SQVTM, CDR2 ANQGSEA. The CDR3 extends over 14 amino acids.

This clone counts as medium-sized (0.01 to 0.1%) by frequency. The CDR3 goes on 3 residues after the read ends, and that part is filled in from the germline J gene. V is TRBV20-1 and J is TRBJ1-2; 11 positions match TRBD1. With V trimmed by 6 bases and J by 7 bases, 4 bases remained unmatched. Germline CDR1 and CDR2: DFQATT and SNEGSKA (reference sequence). The CDR3 runs to 12 residues. CDR3 residues: CSAGQGAGGYTF. The part of the CDR3 DNA that was read is TGCAGTGCCGGACAGGGGGCGGGTGGC.

Comment on this clone: Its ends do not fully match the called genes, so a read error is possible. The DNA ends 3 residues before the CDR3 does, and the rest of the CDR3 is filled in from the germline J gene. The genes are TRBV18 and TRBJ2-3; the D gene is possibly TRBD1 (5 bases). Per the germline V gene, CDR1 is KGHSH and CDR2 is LQKENI. This CDR3 region has 15 residues. The DNA read from the CDR3 is TGTGCCGGCTCACCGGTTGTGGTGGGGCTAAATACG. The encoded protein is CAGSPVVVGLNT. The whole CDR3 is CAGSPVVVGLNTQYF.

Remarks on this clone: The DNA ends 3 residues before the CDR3 does, and the rest of the CDR3 is filled in from the germline J gene. The rearrangement links TRBV11-3 to TRBJ2-1; TRBD1 is a possible D gene (5 bases). The CDR3 contains 14 residues. Germline values: CDR1 SGHNT, CDR2 YENEEA. The germline V and J ends were trimmed by 3 bases and 7 bases, with 13 bases remaining between them. This chain's CDR3 is CASSFAGLANEQFF. The CDR3 bases that were read are TGTGCCAGCAGCTTCGCAGGGCTGGCTAATGAG.